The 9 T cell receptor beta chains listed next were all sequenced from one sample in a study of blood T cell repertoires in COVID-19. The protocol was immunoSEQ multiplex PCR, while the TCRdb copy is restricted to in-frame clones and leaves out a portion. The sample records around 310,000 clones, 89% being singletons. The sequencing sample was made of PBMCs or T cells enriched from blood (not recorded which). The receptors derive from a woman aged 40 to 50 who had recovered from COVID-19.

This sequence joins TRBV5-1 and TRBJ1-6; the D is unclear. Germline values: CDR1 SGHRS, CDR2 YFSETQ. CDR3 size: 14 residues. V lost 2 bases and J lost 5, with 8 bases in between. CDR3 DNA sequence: TGCGCCAGCAGCTTAAGCATAAATAATTCACCCCTCCACTTT. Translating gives CASSLSINNSPLHF.

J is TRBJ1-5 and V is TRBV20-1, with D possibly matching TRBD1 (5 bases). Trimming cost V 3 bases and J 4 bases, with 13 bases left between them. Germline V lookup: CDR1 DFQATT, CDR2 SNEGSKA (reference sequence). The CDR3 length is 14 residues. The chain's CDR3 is CSASRGRENQPQHF. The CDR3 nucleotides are TGCAGTGCTAGTAGGGGCAGGGAAAATCAGCCCCAGCATTTT.

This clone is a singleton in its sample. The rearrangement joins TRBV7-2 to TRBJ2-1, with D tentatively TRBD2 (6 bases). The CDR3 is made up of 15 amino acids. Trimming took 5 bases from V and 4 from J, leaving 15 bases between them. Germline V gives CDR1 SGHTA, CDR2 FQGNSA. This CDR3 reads CASSALGGNYNEQFF. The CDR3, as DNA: TGTGCCAGCAGCGCCCTTGGCGGGAATTACAATGAGCAGTTCTTC.

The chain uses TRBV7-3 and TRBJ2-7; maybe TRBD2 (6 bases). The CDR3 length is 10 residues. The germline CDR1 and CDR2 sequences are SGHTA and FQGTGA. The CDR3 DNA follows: TGTGCGGGGGGCTCCTACGAGCAGTACTTC. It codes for CAGGSYEQYF.

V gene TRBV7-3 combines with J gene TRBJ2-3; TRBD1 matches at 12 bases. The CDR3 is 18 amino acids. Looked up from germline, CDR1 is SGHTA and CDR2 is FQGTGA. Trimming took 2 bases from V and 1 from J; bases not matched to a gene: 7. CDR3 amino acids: CASSLGTGGGPRTDTQYF. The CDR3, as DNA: TGTGCCAGCAGCTTAGGGACAGGGGGCGGCCCACGCACAGATACGCAGTATTTT.

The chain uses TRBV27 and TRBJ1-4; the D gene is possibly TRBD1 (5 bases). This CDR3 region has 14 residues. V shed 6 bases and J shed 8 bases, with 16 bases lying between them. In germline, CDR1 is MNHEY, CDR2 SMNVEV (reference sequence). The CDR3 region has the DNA TGTGCCAGCAGCTCCGACAGATTAGGGGAAAAACTGTTTTTT. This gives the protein CASSSDRLGEKLFF.

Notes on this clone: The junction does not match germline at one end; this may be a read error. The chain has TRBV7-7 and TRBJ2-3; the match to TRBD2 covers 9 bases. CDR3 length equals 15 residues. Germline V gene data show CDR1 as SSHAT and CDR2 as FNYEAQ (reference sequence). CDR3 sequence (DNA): TGTGCTAGCAGCTTGGGACTAGCTGCCACAGATACGCAGTATTTT. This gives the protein CASSLGLAATDTQYF. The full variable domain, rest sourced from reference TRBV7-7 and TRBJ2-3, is GAGVSQSPRYKVTKRGQDVTLRCDPISSHATLYWYQQALGQGPEFLTYFNYEAQPDKSGLPSDRFSAERPEGSISTLTIQRTEQRDSAMYRCASSLGLAATDTQYFGPGTRLTVL.

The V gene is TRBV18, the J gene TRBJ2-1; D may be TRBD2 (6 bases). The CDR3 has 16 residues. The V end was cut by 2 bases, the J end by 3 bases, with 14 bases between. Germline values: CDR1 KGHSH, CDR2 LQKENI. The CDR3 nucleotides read TGTGCCAGCTCACCAATCGACCTAGCGCTCTACAATGAGCAGTTCTTC. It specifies CASSPIDLALYNEQFF. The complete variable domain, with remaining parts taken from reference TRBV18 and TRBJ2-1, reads NAGVMQNPRHLVRRRGQEARLRCSPMKGHSHVYWYRQLPEEGLKFMVYLQKENIIDESGMPKERFSAEFPKEGPSILRIQQVVRGDSAAYFCASSPIDLALYNEQFFGPGTRLTVL.

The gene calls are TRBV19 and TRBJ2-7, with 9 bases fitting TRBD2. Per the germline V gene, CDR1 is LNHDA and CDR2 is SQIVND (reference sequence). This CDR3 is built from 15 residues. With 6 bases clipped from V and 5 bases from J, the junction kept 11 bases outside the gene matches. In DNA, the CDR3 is TGTGCCAGTAGCCGGACTAGCGCACAAGACCACGAGCAGTACTTC. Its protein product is CASSRTSAQDHEQYF.